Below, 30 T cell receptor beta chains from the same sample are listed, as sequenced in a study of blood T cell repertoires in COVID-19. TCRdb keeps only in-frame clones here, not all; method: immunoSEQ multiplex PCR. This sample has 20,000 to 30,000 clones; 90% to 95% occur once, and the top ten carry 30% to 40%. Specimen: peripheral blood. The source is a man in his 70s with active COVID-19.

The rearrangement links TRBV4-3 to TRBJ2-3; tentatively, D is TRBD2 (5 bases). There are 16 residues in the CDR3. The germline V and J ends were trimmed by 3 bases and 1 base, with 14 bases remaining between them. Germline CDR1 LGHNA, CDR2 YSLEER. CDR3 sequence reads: CASSQQPGIGTDTQYF. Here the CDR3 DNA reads TGCGCCAGCAGCCAGCAGCCGGGGATTGGCACAGATACGCAGTATTTT.

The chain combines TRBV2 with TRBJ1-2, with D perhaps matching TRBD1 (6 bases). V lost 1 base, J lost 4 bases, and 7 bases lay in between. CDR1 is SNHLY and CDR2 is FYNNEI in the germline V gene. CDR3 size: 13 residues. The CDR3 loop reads CASSEGDTYGYTF. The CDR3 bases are TGTGCCAGCAGTGAAGGGGACACCTATGGCTACACCTTC.

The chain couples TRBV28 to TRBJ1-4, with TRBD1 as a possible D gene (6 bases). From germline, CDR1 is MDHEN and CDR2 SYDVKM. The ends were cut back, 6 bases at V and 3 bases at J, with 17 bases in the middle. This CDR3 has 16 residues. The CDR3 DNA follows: TGTGCCAGCAGCGCTCAATGGGGGCGTGCTAATGAAAAACTGTTTTTT. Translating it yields CASSAQWGRANEKLFF.

Written as DNA, the CDR3 is TGTGCCAGCAGTCGTGGACAGGGGCTCTATCGTGGCTACACCTTC. It translates to CASSRGQGLYRGYTF. The V and J genes are TRBV6-5 and TRBJ1-2, with 9 bases identical to TRBD1. Losses at the gene ends were 5 bases for V and 7 bases for J; bases not matched to a gene: 11. This CDR3 is 15 amino acids long. Germline values: CDR1 MNHEY, CDR2 SVGAGI.

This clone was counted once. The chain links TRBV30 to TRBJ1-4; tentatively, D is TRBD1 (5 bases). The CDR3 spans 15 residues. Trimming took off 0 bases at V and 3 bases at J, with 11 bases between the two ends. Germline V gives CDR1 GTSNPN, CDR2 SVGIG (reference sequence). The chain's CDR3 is CAWSVSGLANEKLFF. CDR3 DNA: TGTGCCTGGAGTGTATCAGGGCTAGCTAATGAAAAACTGTTTTTT.

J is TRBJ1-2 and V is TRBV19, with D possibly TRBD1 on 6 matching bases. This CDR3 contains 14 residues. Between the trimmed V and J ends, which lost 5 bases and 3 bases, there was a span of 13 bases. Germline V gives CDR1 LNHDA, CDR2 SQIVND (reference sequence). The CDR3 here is CASSQQGSHYGYTF. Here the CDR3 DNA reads TGTGCCAGTAGTCAACAGGGCTCCCACTATGGCTACACCTTC.

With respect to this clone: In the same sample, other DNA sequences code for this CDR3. Written as DNA, the CDR3 is TGTGCCAGCAGCTCAGGTGACGGCTATAATTCACCCCTCCACTTT. Protein product: CASSSGDGYNSPLHF. This chain joins TRBV9 and TRBJ1-6, with unresolved D. The CDR3 has 15 residues. V lost 4 bases and J lost 3, with 11 bases in between. Germline CDR1 SGDLS, CDR2 YYNGEE.

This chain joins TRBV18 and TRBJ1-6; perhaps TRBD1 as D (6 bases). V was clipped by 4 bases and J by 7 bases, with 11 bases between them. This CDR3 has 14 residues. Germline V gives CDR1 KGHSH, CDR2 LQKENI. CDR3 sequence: CASSQDRKNSPLHF. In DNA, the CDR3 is TGTGCCAGCTCACAAGACAGGAAAAATTCACCCCTCCACTTT.

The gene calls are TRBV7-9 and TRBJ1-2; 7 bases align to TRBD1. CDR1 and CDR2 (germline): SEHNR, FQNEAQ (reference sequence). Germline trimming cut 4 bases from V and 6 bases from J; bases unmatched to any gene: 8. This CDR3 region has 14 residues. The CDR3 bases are TGTGCCAGCAGCTCGGGACAGACCCTAGATGGCTACACCTTC. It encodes CASSSGQTLDGYTF.

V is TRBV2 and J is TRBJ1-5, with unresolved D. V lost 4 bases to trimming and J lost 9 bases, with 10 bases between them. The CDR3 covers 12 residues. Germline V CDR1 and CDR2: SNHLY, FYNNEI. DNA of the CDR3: TGTGCCAGCAGTGGGAGTTATGGGCCCCAGCATTTT. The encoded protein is CASSGSYGPQHF.

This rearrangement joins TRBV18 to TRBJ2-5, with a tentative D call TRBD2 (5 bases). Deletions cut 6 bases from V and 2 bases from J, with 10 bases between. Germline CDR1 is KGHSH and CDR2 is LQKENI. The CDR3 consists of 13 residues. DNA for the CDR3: TGTGCCAGCTCCTCACTAGTACAAGAGACCCAGTACTTC. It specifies CASSSLVQETQYF.

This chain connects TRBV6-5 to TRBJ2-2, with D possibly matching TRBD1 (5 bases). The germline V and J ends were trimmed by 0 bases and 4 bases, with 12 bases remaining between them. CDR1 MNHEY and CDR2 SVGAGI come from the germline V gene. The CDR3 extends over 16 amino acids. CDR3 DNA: TGTGCCAGCAGTTACTCGACGCTTAGGGGCACCGGGGAGCTGTTTTTT. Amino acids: CASSYSTLRGTGELFF.

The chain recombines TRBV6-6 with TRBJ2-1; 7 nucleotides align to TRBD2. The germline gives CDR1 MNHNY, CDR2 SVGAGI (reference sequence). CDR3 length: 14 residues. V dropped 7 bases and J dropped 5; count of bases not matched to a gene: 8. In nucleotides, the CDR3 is TGTGCCAGCATTACCAGCGGGGTTAACAATGAGCAGTTCTTC. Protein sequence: CASITSGVNNEQFF.

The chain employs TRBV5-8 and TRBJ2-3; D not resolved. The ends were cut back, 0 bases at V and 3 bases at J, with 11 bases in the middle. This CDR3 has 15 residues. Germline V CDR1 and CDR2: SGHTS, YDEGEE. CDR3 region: CASSLGQARTDTQYF. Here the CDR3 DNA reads TGTGCCAGCAGCTTGGGGCAGGCCAGGACAGATACGCAGTATTTT.

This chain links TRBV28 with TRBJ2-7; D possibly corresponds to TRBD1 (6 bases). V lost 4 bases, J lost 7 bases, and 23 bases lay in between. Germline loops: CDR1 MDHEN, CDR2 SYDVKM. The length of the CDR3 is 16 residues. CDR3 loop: CASSSPRGPTNEEQYF. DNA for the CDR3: TGTGCCAGCAGTTCCCCCAGGGGTCCAACGAACGAGGAGCAGTACTTC.

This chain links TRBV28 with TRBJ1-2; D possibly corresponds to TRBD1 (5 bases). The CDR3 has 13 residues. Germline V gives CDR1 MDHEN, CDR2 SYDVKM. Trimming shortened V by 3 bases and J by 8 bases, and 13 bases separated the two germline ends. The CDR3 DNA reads TGTGCCAGCAGTTTTCCTCTGACAGACGGCTACACCTTC. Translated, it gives CASSFPLTDGYTF.

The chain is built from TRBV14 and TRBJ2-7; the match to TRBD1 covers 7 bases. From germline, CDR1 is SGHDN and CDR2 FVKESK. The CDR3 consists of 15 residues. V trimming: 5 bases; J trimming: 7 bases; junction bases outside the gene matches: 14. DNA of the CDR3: TGTGCCAGCAGCTCACAGGGGTCCTCGAGGAGGGAGCAGTACTTC. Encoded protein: CASSSQGSSRREQYF.

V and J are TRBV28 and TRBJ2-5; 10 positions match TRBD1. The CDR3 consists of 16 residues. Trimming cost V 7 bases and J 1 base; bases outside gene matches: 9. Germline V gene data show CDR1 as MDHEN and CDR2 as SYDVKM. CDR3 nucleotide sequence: TGTGCCAGCATTTCCCCGACAGGGGGCGGCCAAGAGACCCAGTACTTC. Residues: CASISPTGGGQETQYF.

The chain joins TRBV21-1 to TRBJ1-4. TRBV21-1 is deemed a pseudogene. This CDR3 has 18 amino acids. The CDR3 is CASSKLEVSPATNEKLFF. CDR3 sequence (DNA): TGTGCCAGCAGCAAATTAGAGGTCTCACCAGCAACTAATGAAAAACTGTTTTTT.

For the CDR3, the DNA is TGTGCCAGCACCCCCTTGCGGACAGGGGGCTGGAAGGACACTGAAGCTTTCTTT. Amino acid sequence: CASTPLRTGGWKDTEAFF. The chain employs TRBV28 and TRBJ1-1; the match to TRBD1 covers 11 bases. The CDR3 extends over 18 amino acids. Unmatched junction bases numbered 16, after V lost 7 bases and J lost 3 bases. The germline V gene has CDR1 MDHEN and CDR2 SYDVKM.

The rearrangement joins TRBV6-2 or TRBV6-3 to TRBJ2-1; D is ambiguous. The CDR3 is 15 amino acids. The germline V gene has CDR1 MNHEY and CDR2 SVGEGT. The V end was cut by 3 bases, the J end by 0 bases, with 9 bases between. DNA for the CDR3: TGTGCCAGCAGTTATCTCGCCAGCTCCTACAATGAGCAGTTCTTC. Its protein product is CASSYLASSYNEQFF.

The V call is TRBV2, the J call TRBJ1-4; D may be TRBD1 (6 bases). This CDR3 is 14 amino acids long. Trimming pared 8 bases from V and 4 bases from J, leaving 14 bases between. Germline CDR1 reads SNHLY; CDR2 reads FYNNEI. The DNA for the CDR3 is TGTGCCAGCTCCGAACAGGGAATTAATGAAAAACTGTTTTTT. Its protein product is CASSEQGINEKLFF.

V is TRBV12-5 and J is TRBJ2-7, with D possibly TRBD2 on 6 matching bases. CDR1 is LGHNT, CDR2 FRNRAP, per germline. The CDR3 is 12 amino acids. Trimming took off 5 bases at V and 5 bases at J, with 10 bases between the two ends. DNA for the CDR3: TGTGCTAGTGGTCCAACGGGGGACGAGCAGTACTTC. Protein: CASGPTGDEQYF. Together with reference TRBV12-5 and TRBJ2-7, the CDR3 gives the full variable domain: DARVTQTPRHKVTEMGQEVTMRCQPILGHNTVFWYRQTMMQGLELLAYFRNRAPLDDSGMPKDRFSAEMPDATLATLKIQPSEPRDSAVYFCASGPTGDEQYFGPGTRLTVT.

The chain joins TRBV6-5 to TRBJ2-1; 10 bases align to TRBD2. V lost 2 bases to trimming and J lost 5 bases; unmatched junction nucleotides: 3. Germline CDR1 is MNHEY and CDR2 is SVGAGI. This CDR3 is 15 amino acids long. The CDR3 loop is CASSYLAGANNEQFF. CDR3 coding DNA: TGTGCCAGCAGTTACCTAGCGGGAGCGAACAATGAGCAGTTCTTC.

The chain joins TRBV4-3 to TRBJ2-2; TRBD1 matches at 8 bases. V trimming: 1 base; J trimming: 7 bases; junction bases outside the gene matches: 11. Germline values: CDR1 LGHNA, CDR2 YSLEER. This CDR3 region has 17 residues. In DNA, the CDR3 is TGCGCCAGCAGCCAAGGATTCGCCAGGGGGCGCGGCGGGGAGCTGTTTTTT. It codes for CASSQGFARGRGGELFF.

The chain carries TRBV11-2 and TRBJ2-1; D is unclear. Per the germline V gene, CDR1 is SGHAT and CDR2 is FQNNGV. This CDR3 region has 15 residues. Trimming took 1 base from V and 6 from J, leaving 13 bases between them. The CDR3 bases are TGTGCCAGCAGCTTAGTTAGCCAGCTCTTCAATGAGCAGTTCTTC. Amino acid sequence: CASSLVSQLFNEQFF.

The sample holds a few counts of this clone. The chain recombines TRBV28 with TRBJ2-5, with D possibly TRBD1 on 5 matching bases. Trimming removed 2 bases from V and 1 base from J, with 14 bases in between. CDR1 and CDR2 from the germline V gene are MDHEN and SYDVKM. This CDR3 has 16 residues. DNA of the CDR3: TGTGCCAGCAGTTTAGCTAGGGGCCCACGCCAAGAGACCCAGTACTTC. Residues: CASSLARGPRQETQYF.

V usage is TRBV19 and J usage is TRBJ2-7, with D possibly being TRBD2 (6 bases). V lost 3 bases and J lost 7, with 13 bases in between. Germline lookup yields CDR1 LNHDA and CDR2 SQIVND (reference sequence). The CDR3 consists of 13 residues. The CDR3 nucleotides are TGTGCCAGTAGTATGGGAGAACGGGGGGAGCAGTACTTC. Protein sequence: CASSMGERGEQYF. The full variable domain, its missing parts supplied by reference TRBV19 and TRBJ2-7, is DGGITQSPKYLFRKEGQNVTLSCEQNLNHDAMYWYRQDPGQGLRLIYYSQIVNDFQKGDIAEGYSVSREKKESFPLTVTSAQKNPTAFYLCASSMGERGEQYFGPGTRLTVT.

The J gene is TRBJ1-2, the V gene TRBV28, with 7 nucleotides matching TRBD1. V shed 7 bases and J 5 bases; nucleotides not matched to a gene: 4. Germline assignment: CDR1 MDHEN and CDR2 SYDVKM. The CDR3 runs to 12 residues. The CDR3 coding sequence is TGTGCCAGCACCTGGGACAGATATGGCTACACCTTC. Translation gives CASTWDRYGYTF.

Here the CDR3 DNA reads TGTGCCAGCAACGAGCGCAGGGCCGAGCAGTACTTC. Protein: CASNERRAEQYF. The V and J genes are TRBV28 and TRBJ2-7; a possible D gene is TRBD1 (5 bases). The germline V gene encodes CDR1 MDHEN and CDR2 SYDVKM. The CDR3 has 12 residues. Trimming cost V 7 bases and J 6 bases, with 13 bases left between them.